The T cell receptor (beta chain) under discussion was sequenced for a study of OX40 agonist ivuxolimab in advanced cancers. Whole-study context: An agonistic anti-OX40 (CD134) antibody, ivuxolimab, was used to treat the patients. The study's findings and limits: The 0.1-3.0 mg/kg partial responders had among the lowest clonal expansion.

The germline V gene encodes CDR1 SGDLS and CDR2 YYNGEE. The V end lost 4 bases, the J end lost 5 bases, and 17 bases lay between the germline ends. There are 15 residues in the CDR3. TCRdb's table, derived via immunoSEQ multiplex PCR, lists solely in-frame clones and lacks some. The sample has roughly 67,000 clones; 80% to 95% are singletons. Comments on this clone: Its antigen is currently unknown.

The origin of this receptor is an adult with an advanced solid tumor such as melanoma, head and neck, liver or kidney cancer. The starting material was CD4+ or CD8+ T cells sorted from blood, obtained in a trial of the OX40 agonist ivuxolimab. The chain couples TRBV9 to TRBJ2-3, with D possibly being TRBD2 (6 bases). CDR3 sequence (DNA): TGTGCCAGCAGCCTCCCAATGGACGGGAGAGATACGCAGTATTTT. Translating it yields CASSLPMDGRDTQYF.